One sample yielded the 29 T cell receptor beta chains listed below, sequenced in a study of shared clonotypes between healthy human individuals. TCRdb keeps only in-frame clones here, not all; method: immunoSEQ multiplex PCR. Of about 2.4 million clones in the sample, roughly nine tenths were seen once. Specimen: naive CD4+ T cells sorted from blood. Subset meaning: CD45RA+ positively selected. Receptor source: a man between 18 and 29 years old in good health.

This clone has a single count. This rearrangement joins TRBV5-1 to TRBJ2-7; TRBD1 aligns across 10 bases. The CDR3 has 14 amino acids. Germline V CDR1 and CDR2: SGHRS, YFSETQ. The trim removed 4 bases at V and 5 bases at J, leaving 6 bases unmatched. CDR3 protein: CASSRGTGEHEQYF. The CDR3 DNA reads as TGCGCCAGCAGCCGTGGGACAGGGGAACACGAGCAGTACTTC. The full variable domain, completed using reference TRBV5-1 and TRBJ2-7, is KAGVTQTPRYLIKTRGQQVTLSCSPISGHRSVSWYQQTPGQGLQFLFEYFSETQRNKGNFPGRFSGRQFSNSRSEMNVSTLELGDSALYLCASSRGTGEHEQYFGPGTRLTVT.

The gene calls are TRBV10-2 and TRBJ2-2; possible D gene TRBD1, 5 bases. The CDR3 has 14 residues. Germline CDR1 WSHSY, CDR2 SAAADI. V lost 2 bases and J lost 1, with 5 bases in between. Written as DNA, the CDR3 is TGCGCCAGCAGTGAGACAGGGAACACCGGGGAGCTGTTTTTT. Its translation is CASSETGNTGELFF.

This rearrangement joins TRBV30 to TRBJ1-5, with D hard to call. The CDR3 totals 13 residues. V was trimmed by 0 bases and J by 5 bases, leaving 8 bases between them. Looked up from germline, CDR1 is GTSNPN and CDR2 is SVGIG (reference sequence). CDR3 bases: TGTGCCTGGAGTGTAGGTGCTTATCAGCCCCAGCATTTT. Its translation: CAWSVGAYQPQHF.

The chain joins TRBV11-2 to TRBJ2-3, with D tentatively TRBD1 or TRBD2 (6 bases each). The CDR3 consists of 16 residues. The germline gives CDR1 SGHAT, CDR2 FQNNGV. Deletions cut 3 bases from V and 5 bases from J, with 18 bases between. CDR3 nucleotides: TGTGCCAGCAGCTTGACCGGGCTCAAGGGGGGAGATACGCAGTATTTT. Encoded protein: CASSLTGLKGGDTQYF. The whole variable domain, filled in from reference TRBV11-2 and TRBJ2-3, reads EAGVAQSPRYKIIEKRQSVAFWCNPISGHATLYWYQQILGQGPKLLIQFQNNGVVDDSQLPKDRFSAERLKGVDSTLKIQPAKLEDSAVYLCASSLTGLKGGDTQYFGPGTRLTVL.

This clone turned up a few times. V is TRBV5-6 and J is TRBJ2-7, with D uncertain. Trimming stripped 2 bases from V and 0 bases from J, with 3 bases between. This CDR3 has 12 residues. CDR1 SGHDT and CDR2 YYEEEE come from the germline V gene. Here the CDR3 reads CASSFTSYEQYF. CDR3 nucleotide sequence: TGTGCCAGCAGCTTCACCTCCTACGAGCAGTACTTC.

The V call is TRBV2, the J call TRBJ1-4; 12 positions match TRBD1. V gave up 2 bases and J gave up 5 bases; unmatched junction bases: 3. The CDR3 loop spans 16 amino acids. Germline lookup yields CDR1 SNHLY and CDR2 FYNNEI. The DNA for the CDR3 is TGTGCCAGCAGTGAAATCGGGACAGGGGGCAATGAAAAACTGTTTTTT. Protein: CASSEIGTGGNEKLFF.

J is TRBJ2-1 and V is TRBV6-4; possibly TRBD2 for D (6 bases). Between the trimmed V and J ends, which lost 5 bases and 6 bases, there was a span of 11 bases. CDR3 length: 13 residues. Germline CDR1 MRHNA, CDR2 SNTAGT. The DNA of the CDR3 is TGTGCCAGCAGTTTACTAGCAGGCAATGAGCAGTTCTTC. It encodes CASSLLAGNEQFF.

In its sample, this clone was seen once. Here the CDR3 reads CASSQPPTGNEQYF. The CDR3 bases are TGTGCCAGCAGCCAACCCCCGACAGGGAACGAGCAGTACTTC. The genes are TRBV11-3 and TRBJ2-7; TRBD1 matches 7 bases. Trimming took 5 bases from V and 5 from J; bases not matched to a gene: 9. The CDR3 contains 14 residues. Germline assignment: CDR1 SGHNT and CDR2 YENEEA.

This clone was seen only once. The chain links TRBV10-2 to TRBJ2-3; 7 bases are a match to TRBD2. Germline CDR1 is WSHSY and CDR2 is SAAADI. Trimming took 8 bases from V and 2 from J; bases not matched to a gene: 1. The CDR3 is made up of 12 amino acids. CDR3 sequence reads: CASAGDTDTQYF. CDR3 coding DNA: TGCGCCAGCGCGGGAGACACAGATACGCAGTATTTT.

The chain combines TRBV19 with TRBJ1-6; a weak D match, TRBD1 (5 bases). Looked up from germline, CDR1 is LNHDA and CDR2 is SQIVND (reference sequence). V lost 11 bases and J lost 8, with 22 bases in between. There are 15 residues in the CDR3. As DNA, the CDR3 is TGTGCCTCTAATTCGGGGGTCCTAATCGATTCACCCCTCCACTTT. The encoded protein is CASNSGVLIDSPLHF.

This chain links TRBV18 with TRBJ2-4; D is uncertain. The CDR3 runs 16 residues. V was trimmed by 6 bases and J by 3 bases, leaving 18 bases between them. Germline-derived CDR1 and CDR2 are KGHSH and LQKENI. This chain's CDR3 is CASSPFWVTDKNIQYF. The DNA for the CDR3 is TGTGCCAGCTCCCCTTTCTGGGTGACGGACAAAAACATTCAGTACTTC.

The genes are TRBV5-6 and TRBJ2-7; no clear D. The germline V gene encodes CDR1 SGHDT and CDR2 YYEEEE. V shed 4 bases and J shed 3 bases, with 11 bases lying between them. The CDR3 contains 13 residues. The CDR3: CASSGRTFYEQYF. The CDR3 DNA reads TGTGCCAGCAGCGGGCGGACCTTCTACGAGCAGTACTTC.

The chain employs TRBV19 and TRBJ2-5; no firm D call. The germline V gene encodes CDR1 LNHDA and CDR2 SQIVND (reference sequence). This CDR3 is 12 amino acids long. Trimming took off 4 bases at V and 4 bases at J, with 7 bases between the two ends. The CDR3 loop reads CASSRVRETQYF. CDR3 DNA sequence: TGTGCCAGTAGTAGAGTGCGAGAGACCCAGTACTTC.

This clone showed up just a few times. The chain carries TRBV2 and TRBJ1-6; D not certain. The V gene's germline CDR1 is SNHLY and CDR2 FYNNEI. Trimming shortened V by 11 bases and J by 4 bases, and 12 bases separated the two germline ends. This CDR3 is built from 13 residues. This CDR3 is CAVMAEYNSPLHF. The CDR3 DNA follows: TGTGCCGTTATGGCAGAGTATAATTCACCCCTCCACTTT.

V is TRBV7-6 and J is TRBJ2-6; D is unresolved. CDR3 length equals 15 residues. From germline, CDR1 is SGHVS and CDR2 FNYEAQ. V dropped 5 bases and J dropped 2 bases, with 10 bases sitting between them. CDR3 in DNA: TGTGCCAGCAGCCTATCGGCGGCTGGGGCCAACGTCCTGACTTTC. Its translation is CASSLSAAGANVLTF.

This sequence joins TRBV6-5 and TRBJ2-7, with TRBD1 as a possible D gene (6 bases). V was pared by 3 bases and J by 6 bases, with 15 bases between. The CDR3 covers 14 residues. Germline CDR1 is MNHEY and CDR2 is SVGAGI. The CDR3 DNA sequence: TGTGCCAGCAGTTATGGTGGAACAGGGCGCGAGCAGTACTTC. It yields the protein CASSYGGTGREQYF.

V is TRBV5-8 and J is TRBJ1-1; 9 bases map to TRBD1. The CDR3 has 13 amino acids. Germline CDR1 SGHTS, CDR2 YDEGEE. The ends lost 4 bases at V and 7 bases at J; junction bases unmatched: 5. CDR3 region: CASSLLTGGEAFF. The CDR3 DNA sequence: TGTGCCAGCAGCCTCTTGACAGGGGGTGAAGCTTTCTTT.

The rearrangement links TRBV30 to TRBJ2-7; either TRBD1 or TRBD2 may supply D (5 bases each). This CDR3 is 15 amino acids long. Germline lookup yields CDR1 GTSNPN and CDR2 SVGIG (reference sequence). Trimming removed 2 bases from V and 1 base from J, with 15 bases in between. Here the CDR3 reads CAWSPQDLASYEQYF. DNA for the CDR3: TGTGCCTGGAGTCCACAGGACTTGGCTTCCTACGAGCAGTACTTC.

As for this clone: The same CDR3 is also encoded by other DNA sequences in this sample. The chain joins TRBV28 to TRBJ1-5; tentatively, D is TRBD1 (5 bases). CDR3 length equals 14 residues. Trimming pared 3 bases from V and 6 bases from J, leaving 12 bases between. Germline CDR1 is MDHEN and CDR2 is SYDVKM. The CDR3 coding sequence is TGTGCCAGCAGTTTGGGCAGGGTTGGTCAGCCCCAGCATTTT. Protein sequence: CASSLGRVGQPQHF.

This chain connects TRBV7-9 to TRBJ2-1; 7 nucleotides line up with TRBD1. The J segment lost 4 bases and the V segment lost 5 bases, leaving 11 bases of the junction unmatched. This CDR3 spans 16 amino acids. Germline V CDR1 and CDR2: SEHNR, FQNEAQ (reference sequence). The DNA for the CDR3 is TGTGCCAGCAGCGCTTTGTCCGGGACAGATTACAATGAGCAGTTCTTC. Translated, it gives CASSALSGTDYNEQFF.

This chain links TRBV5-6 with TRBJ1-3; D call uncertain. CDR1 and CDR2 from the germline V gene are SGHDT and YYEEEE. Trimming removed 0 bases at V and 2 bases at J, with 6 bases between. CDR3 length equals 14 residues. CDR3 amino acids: CASSLVGTGNTIYF. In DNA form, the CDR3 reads TGTGCCAGCAGCTTGGTAGGGACTGGAAACACCATATATTTT.

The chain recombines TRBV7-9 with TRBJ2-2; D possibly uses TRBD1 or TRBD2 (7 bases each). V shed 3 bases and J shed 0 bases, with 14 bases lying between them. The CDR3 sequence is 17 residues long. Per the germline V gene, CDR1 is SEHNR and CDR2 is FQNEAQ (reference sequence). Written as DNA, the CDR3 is TGTGCCAGCAGCTTCCCGGGGGGACAGCCGAACACCGGGGAGCTGTTTTTT. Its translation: CASSFPGGQPNTGELFF.

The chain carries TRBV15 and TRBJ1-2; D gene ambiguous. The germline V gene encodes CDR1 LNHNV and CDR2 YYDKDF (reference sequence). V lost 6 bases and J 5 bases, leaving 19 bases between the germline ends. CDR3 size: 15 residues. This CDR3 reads CATSSQGRRSYGYTF. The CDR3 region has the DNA TGTGCCACCAGTTCTCAAGGACGGAGATCATATGGCTACACCTTC.

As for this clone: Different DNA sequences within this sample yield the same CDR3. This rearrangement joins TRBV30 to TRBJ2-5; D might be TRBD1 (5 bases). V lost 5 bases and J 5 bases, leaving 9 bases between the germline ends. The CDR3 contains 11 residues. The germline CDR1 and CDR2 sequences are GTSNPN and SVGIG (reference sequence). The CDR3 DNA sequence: TGTGCCTGGGTGGGGCGGGAGACCCAGTACTTC. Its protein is CAWVGRETQYF.

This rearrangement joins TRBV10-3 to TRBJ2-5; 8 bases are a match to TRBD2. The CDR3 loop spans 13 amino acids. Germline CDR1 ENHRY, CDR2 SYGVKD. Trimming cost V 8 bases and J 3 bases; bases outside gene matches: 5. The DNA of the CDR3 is TGTGCCATCCGACGGGGGGGCGAAGAGACCCAGTACTTC. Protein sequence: CAIRRGGEETQYF.

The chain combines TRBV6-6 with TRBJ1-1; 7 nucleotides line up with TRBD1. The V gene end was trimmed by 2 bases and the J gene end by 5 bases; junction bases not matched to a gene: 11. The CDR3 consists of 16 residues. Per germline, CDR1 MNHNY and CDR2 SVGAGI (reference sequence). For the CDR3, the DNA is TGTGCCAGCAGTTACCATACAGGGGTAAGGCGGACTGAAGCTTTCTTT. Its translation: CASSYHTGVRRTEAFF.

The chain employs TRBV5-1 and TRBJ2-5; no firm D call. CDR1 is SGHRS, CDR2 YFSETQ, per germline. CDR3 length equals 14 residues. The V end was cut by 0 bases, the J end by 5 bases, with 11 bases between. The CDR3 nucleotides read TGCGCCAGCAGCTTGGGGCCGGTTTTGGAGACCCAGTACTTC. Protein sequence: CASSLGPVLETQYF.

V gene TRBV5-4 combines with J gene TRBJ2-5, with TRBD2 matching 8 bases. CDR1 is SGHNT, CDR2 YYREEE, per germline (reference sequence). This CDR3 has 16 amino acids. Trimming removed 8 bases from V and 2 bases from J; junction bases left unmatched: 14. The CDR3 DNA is TGTGCCAGTCCCGGGACTACCGGGAGGGGGCAAGAGACCCAGTACTTC. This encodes CASPGTTGRGQETQYF.

CDR3 bases: TGTGCCAGCAGCGAGGGGACAGGGGGTGGCTACGAGCAGTACTTC. This gives the protein CASSEGTGGGYEQYF. This sequence joins TRBV7-9 and TRBJ2-7; 11 bases match TRBD1. The germline V gene encodes CDR1 SEHNR and CDR2 FQNEAQ (reference sequence). The CDR3 loop spans 15 amino acids. Unmatched junction bases numbered 6, after V lost 5 bases and J lost 3 bases. Full variable domain (remainder filled in from reference TRBV7-9 and TRBJ2-7): DTGVSQNPRHKITKRGQNVTFRCDPISEHNRLYWYRQTLGQGPEFLTYFQNEAQLEKSRLLSDRFSAERPKGSFSTLEIQRTEQGDSAMYLCASSEGTGGGYEQYFGPGTRLTVT.